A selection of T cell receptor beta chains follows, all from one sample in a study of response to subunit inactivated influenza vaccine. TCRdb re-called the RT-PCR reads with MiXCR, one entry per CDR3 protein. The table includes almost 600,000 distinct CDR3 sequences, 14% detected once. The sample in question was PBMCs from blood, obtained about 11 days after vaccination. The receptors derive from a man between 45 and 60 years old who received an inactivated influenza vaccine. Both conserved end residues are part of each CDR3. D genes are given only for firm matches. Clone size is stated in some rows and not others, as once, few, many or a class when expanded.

CDR3 protein: CASSLVVPYNEQFF
CDR3 DNA: TGTGCCAGCAGCTTAGTAGTCCCCTACAATGAGCAGTTCTTC
V gene: TRBV7-9
J gene: TRBJ2-1
clone size: few
D gene: .

CDR3 protein: CAWSAANTEAFF
CDR3 DNA: TGTGCCTGGAGTGCGGCTAACACTGAAGCTTTCTTT
V gene: TRBV30
J gene: TRBJ1-1
clone size: .
D gene: .

CDR3 protein: CASSESSRSGNGYTF
CDR3 DNA: TGCGCCAGCAGTGAGTCGAGTCGATCGGGGAATGGCTACACCTTC
V gene: TRBV10-2
J gene: TRBJ1-2
clone size: .
D gene: .

CDR3 protein: CASSPPAGANHEQYF
CDR3 DNA: TGTGCCAGCAGTCCCCCGGCAGGGGCAAACCACGAGCAGTACTTC
V gene: TRBV28
J gene: TRBJ2-7
clone size: .
D gene: .

CDR3 protein: CASSLIPRGMDEKLFF
CDR3 DNA: TGTGCCAGCAGCTTAATCCCCAGGGGGATGGATGAAAAACTGTTTTTT
V gene: TRBV7-9
J gene: TRBJ1-4
clone size: few
D gene: TRBD1

CDR3 protein: CASSVGWSYEQYF
CDR3 DNA: TGTGCCAGTAGTGTGGGCTGGTCCTACGAGCAGTACTTC
V gene: TRBV19
J gene: TRBJ2-7
clone size: .
D gene: .

CDR3 protein: CASMNTQNTEAFF
CDR3 DNA: TGTGCCAGCATGAACACCCAAAACACTGAAGCTTTCTTT
V gene: TRBV6-1
J gene: TRBJ1-1
clone size: .
D gene: .

CDR3 protein: CASSSDLSGRDTQYF
CDR3 DNA: TGTGCCAGCAGTTCTGACCTAAGTGGTAGAGATACGCAGTATTTT
V gene: TRBV6-5
J gene: TRBJ2-3
clone size: .
D gene: .

CDR3 protein: CASSLSTNFYGYTF
CDR3 DNA: TGTGCCAGCAGTTTATCTACAAACTTTTATGGCTACACCTTC
V gene: TRBV28
J gene: TRBJ1-2
clone size: .
D gene: .

CDR3 protein: CASSTPGLAGGNEQFF
CDR3 DNA: TGTGCCAGCAGTACCCCGGGACTAGCGGGCGGAAATGAGCAGTTCTTC
V gene: TRBV28
J gene: TRBJ2-1
clone size: few
D gene: TRBD2

CDR3 protein: CATKGDRGTDTQYF
CDR3 DNA: TGTGCCACGAAAGGGGATAGGGGTACAGATACGCAGTATTTT
V gene: TRBV2
J gene: TRBJ2-3
clone size: .
D gene: .

CDR3 protein: CATSIYGGGNEQFF
CDR3 DNA: TGTGCCACCAGCATTTACGGGGGAGGCAATGAGCAGTTCTTC
V gene: TRBV15
J gene: TRBJ2-1
clone size: .
D gene: .

CDR3 protein: CSVLPAEAGEKLFF
CDR3 DNA: TGCAGCGTCCTACCGGCGGAGGCCGGTGAAAAACTGTTTTTT
V gene: TRBV29-1
J gene: TRBJ1-4
clone size: few
D gene: .

CDR3 protein: CASSQARGGSNYGYTF
CDR3 DNA: TGTGCCAGCAGCCAAGCGCGTGGGGGTTCGAACTATGGCTACACCTTC
V gene: TRBV4-2
J gene: TRBJ1-2
clone size: few
D gene: .

CDR3 protein: CASSLVGGRAYNEQFF
CDR3 DNA: TGTGCCAGCAGCTTAGTCGGCGGGAGGGCCTACAATGAGCAGTTCTTC
V gene: TRBV7-9
J gene: TRBJ2-1
clone size: .
D gene: TRBD2

CDR3 protein: CASSRVQNTEAFF
CDR3 DNA: TGTGCCAGCAGCAGAGTACAGAACACTGAAGCTTTCTTT
V gene: TRBV7-2
J gene: TRBJ1-1
clone size: many
D gene: .

CDR3 protein: CASSHPPGTGDEQFF
CDR3 DNA: TGTGCCAGCTCACACCCCCCCGGGACAGGGGATGAGCAGTTCTTC
V gene: TRBV18
J gene: TRBJ2-1
clone size: .
D gene: TRBD1

CDR3 protein: CASSFGPDERTDTQYF
CDR3 DNA: TGTGCCAGCAGTTTTGGACCAGACGAACGCACAGATACGCAGTATTTT
V gene: TRBV12-3/TRBV12-4
J gene: TRBJ2-3
clone size: many
D gene: .

CDR3 protein: CAVGQGTLNTEAFF
CDR3 DNA: TGTGCCGTCGGCCAGGGAACTTTGAACACTGAAGCTTTCTTT
V gene: TRBV10-3
J gene: TRBJ1-1
clone size: many
D gene: .

CDR3 protein: CASSLAPAGDGETQYF
CDR3 DNA: TGCGCCAGCAGCTTGGCCCCAGCGGGGGATGGCGAGACCCAGTACTTC
V gene: TRBV5-1
J gene: TRBJ2-5
clone size: many
D gene: TRBD2

CDR3 protein: CASSEYRGLPNEQFF
CDR3 DNA: TGTGCCAGCAGTGAATACAGGGGACTACCCAATGAGCAGTTCTTC
V gene: TRBV25-1
J gene: TRBJ2-1
clone size: few
D gene: .

CDR3 protein: CSARGFYSGTGGSDEQFF
CDR3 DNA: TGCAGTGCTAGAGGTTTCTATTCCGGGACGGGAGGTTCGGATGAGCAGTTCTTC
V gene: TRBV20-1
J gene: TRBJ2-1
clone size: few
D gene: TRBD2

CDR3 protein: CATSDLPRSNRGRLGNTQYF
CDR3 DNA: TGTGCCACCAGTGATTTGCCCCGCTCAAACAGGGGAAGGTTGGGAAATACGCAGTATTTT
V gene: TRBV24-1
J gene: TRBJ2-3
clone size: once
D gene: TRBD1

CDR3 protein: CSALTGLANEKLFF
CDR3 DNA: TGCAGTGCTTTGACAGGGCTCGCTAATGAAAAACTGTTTTTT
V gene: TRBV20-1
J gene: TRBJ1-4
clone size: .
D gene: TRBD1

CDR3 protein: CSVEGGVTYEQYF
CDR3 DNA: TGCAGCGTTGAAGGCGGGGTAACCTACGAGCAGTACTTC
V gene: TRBV29-1
J gene: TRBJ2-7
clone size: many
D gene: .

CDR3 protein: CASSESRELGETQYF
CDR3 DNA: TGCGCCAGCAGTGAGTCGAGGGAGCTGGGCGAGACCCAGTACTTC
V gene: TRBV10-2
J gene: TRBJ2-5
clone size: few
D gene: .

CDR3 protein: CASSIQGNEQFF
CDR3 DNA: TGTGCCAGCAGCATACAGGGAAATGAGCAGTTCTTC
V gene: TRBV7-2
J gene: TRBJ2-1
clone size: many
D gene: .

CDR3 protein: CASRPRPGTYEQYF
CDR3 DNA: TGTGCCAGCAGGCCCCGGCCTGGGACCTACGAGCAGTACTTC
V gene: TRBV6-1
J gene: TRBJ2-7
clone size: few
D gene: .

CDR3 protein: CSARRRELNEQYF
CDR3 DNA: TGCAGTGCTAGAAGGCGGGAGCTGAACGAGCAGTACTTC
V gene: TRBV20-1
J gene: TRBJ2-7
clone size: .
D gene: TRBD2

CDR3 protein: CASSTSGQATNEKLFF
CDR3 DNA: TGCGCCAGCAGCACCTCCGGACAGGCAACTAATGAAAAACTGTTTTTT
V gene: TRBV5-1
J gene: TRBJ1-4
clone size: .
D gene: TRBD1

CDR3 protein: CATSRESQRGTDTQYF
CDR3 DNA: TGTGCCACCAGCAGAGAGAGTCAGAGGGGGACAGATACGCAGTATTTT
V gene: TRBV15
J gene: TRBJ2-3
clone size: .
D gene: .

CDR3 protein: CASSALNQPQHF
CDR3 DNA: TGTGCCAGCAGTGCATTAAATCAGCCCCAGCATTTT
V gene: TRBV12-3/TRBV12-4
J gene: TRBJ1-5
clone size: many
D gene: .

CDR3 protein: CASSLPGVPYNEQFF
CDR3 DNA: TGCGCCAGCAGCTTGCCAGGCGTACCTTACAATGAGCAGTTCTTC
V gene: TRBV5-1
J gene: TRBJ2-1
clone size: .
D gene: .

CDR3 protein: CASSPMGLPAMSGELFF
CDR3 DNA: TGTGCCAGCAGCCCAATGGGATTGCCCGCGATGTCCGGGGAGCTGTTTTTT
V gene: TRBV5-6
J gene: TRBJ2-2
clone size: .
D gene: .

CDR3 protein: CASSTSGRAGTQYF
CDR3 DNA: TGTGCCAGCAGTACTAGCGGGAGGGCTGGAACGCAGTATTTT
V gene: TRBV28
J gene: TRBJ2-3
clone size: few
D gene: TRBD2

CDR3 protein: CASSLDGGPPSPLHF
CDR3 DNA: TGCGCCAGCAGCTTGGATGGGGGACCCCCTTCACCCCTCCACTTT
V gene: TRBV5-1
J gene: TRBJ1-6
clone size: many
D gene: .

CDR3 protein: CASSFGVGYEQYF
CDR3 DNA: TGTGCCAGCAGTTTTGGGGTGGGCTACGAGCAGTACTTC
V gene: TRBV5-6
J gene: TRBJ2-7
clone size: few
D gene: .

CDR3 protein: CAGRLAGELFF
CDR3 DNA: TGTGCCGGCCGACTAGCCGGGGAGCTGTTTTTT
V gene: TRBV19
J gene: TRBJ2-2
clone size: few
D gene: .

CDR3 protein: CAISESSSGRDNEQFF
CDR3 DNA: TGTGCCATCAGTGAGTCGAGTAGCGGGAGGGACAATGAGCAGTTCTTC
V gene: TRBV10-3
J gene: TRBJ2-1
clone size: .
D gene: TRBD2

CDR3 protein: CSVEVPGQGGTFF
CDR3 DNA: TGCAGCGTTGAAGTCCCGGGACAGGGGGGAACTTTCTTT
V gene: TRBV29-1
J gene: TRBJ1-1
clone size: .
D gene: TRBD1

CDR3 protein: CASSGRPRWEQFF
CDR3 DNA: TGTGCCAGCAGTGGGAGACCCCGCTGGGAGCAGTTCTTC
V gene: TRBV6-2/TRBV6-3
J gene: TRBJ2-1
clone size: few
D gene: .

CDR3 protein: CASNLQNTGELFF
CDR3 DNA: TGTGCCAGCAACCTACAGAACACCGGGGAGCTGTTTTTT
V gene: TRBV5-6
J gene: TRBJ2-2
clone size: many
D gene: .

CDR3 protein: CASSYAGTGGGSPLHF
CDR3 DNA: TGTGCCAGCAGTTACGCCGGGACGGGCGGAGGTTCACCCCTCCACTTT
V gene: TRBV6-5
J gene: TRBJ1-6
clone size: many
D gene: .

CDR3 protein: CSVARQGETQYF
CDR3 DNA: TGCAGCGTGGCAAGACAGGGGGAGACCCAGTACTTC
V gene: TRBV29-1
J gene: TRBJ2-5
clone size: few
D gene: TRBD1

CDR3 protein: CASSLTPGGAYDTQYF
CDR3 DNA: TGTGCCAGCAGCCTTACTCCAGGGGGCGCGTATGATACGCAGTATTTT
V gene: TRBV5-5
J gene: TRBJ2-3
clone size: few
D gene: TRBD1

CDR3 protein: CASSQEQGFTYEQYF
CDR3 DNA: TGCGCCAGCAGCCAAGAACAGGGTTTTACCTACGAGCAGTACTTC
V gene: TRBV4-3
J gene: TRBJ2-7
clone size: few
D gene: .